These T cell receptor beta chains were read from a single sample in a study of Ad26.COV2.S vaccination and SARS-CoV-2 variants. Profiled with immunoSEQ multiplex PCR; TCRdb holds only in-frame clones, not every one. The sample lists some 480,000 clones; roughly 87% were seen once. This material consisted of peripheral blood, taken in a trial of Ad26.COV2.S vaccine versus placebo. The receptors stem from a person between 18 and 65 years old who received the Ad26.COV2.S COVID-19 vaccine or a placebo. Each CDR3 is given with its conserved first and last residue. Each record gives: J gene, clone size, V gene, D gene, CDR3 protein, CDR3 DNA. D genes are given only for firm matches. Part of the rows lack a size; the others show once, few, many or a class for expanded clones.

>TRBJ1-1|.|TRBV19|.
CASSIDPTEAFF
TGTGCCAGTAGTATCGACCCCACTGAAGCTTTCTTT
>TRBJ1-1|.|TRBV5-8|.
CASTPRGLPNTEAFF
TGTGCCAGCACCCCCCGGGGCCTCCCGAACACTGAAGCTTTCTTT
>TRBJ2-5|few|TRBV20-1|.
CSASSGLGTQYF
TGCAGTGCTAGTTCGGGGCTAGGGACCCAGTACTTC
>TRBJ1-4|few|TRBV6-5|TRBD1
CASSKQGPNEKLFF
TGTGCCAGCAGTAAACAGGGGCCTAATGAAAAACTGTTTTTT
>TRBJ1-5|.|TRBV19|.
CASKREGPSNQPQHF
TGTGCCAGTAAGAGGGAAGGTCCTAGCAATCAGCCCCAGCATTTT
>TRBJ2-7|few|TRBV30|.
CAWSVGLALSYEQYF
TGTGCCTGGAGTGTCGGGCTAGCGTTATCCTACGAGCAGTACTTC
>TRBJ1-2|.|TRBV2|TRBD1
CASGGDRGGGGYTF
TGTGCCAGCGGGGGGGACAGGGGCGGTGGAGGCTACACCTTC
>TRBJ2-1|.|TRBV3-1/TRBV3-2|.
CASSSWASNEQFF
TGTGCCAGCAGCTCCTGGGCTAGTAATGAGCAGTTCTTC
>TRBJ2-2|.|TRBV10-1|.
CASARPSDRSHLGTGELFF
TGCGCCAGCGCTCGACCGTCCGACAGGTCCCACTTAGGCACCGGGGAGCTGTTTTTT
>TRBJ2-3|many|TRBV6-4|TRBD2
CASSDLAGGDTQYF
TGTGCCAGCAGTGACCTAGCGGGAGGGGATACGCAGTATTTT
>TRBJ1-3|.|TRBV29-1|.
CSVDPGSSGNTIYF
TGCAGCGTTGACCCCGGGAGCTCTGGAAACACCATATATTTT
>TRBJ2-5|once|TRBV9|.
CASSPRTVAQETQYF
TGTGCCAGCAGCCCCCGGACAGTGGCCCAAGAGACCCAGTACTTC
>TRBJ1-2|.|TRBV5-1|.
CASSGSGGPYGYTF
TGCGCCAGCAGCGGAAGTGGGGGGCCGTATGGCTACACCTTC
>TRBJ2-7|.|TRBV28|.
CASSLPYGAFGPFSSYEQYF
TGTGCCAGCAGTTTACCTTACGGCGCGTTCGGGCCTTTCAGCTCCTACGAGCAGTACTTC
>TRBJ1-1|.|TRBV29-1|TRBD1
CSAYRQGMVPEAFF
TGCAGCGCCTACCGACAGGGGATGGTACCTGAAGCTTTCTTT
>TRBJ2-5|.|TRBV7-3|.
CASSFGALETQYF
TGTGCCAGCAGCTTCGGGGCGTTGGAGACCCAGTACTTC
>TRBJ1-5|.|TRBV28|.
CASKVLIGRGNQPQHF
TGTGCCAGCAAGGTGCTGATAGGACGGGGCAATCAGCCCCAGCATTTT
>TRBJ1-1|.|TRBV3-1/TRBV3-2|.
CASSPTGNTEAFF
TGTGCCAGCAGCCCGACAGGTAACACTGAAGCTTTCTTT
>TRBJ2-7|.|TRBV11-2|.
CASSVTRGEQYF
TGTGCCAGCAGCGTAACTAGGGGCGAGCAGTACTTC
>TRBJ2-6|.|TRBV27|.
CASSPSNRAGANVLTF
TGTGCCAGCAGCCCTTCAAACAGGGCTGGGGCCAACGTCCTGACTTTC
>TRBJ2-7|.|TRBV5-1|TRBD1
CASSLGQGVGYEQYF
TGCGCCAGCAGCTTGGGACAGGGGGTGGGCTACGAGCAGTACTTC
>TRBJ2-7|.|TRBV4-1|TRBD1
CASSQDSGDSGRWQYF
TGCGCCAGCAGCCAAGATTCTGGGGACAGCGGACGGTGGCAGTACTTC
>TRBJ2-2|.|TRBV28|.
CASNWGGSTGELFF
TGTGCCAGCAATTGGGGTGGGAGCACCGGGGAGCTGTTTTTT
>TRBJ1-5|.|TRBV19|.
CASSLQDSWNQPQHF
TGTGCCAGTAGTCTCCAAGACAGTTGGAATCAGCCCCAGCATTTT
>TRBJ2-7|.|TRBV28|.
CASSPTVLLYYEQYF
TGTGCCAGCAGCCCGACGGTACTCCTGTACTACGAGCAGTACTTC
>TRBJ1-2|.|TRBV4-1|.
CASSQADTNYGYTF
TGCGCCAGCAGCCAAGCGGACACTAACTATGGCTACACCTTC
>TRBJ1-2|.|TRBV28|TRBD1
CASSFVSTGTADTNYGYTF
TGTGCCAGCAGTTTTGTATCGACCGGGACAGCAGATACTAACTATGGCTACACCTTC
>TRBJ1-2|.|TRBV12-3/TRBV12-4|.
CASSFRGNYGYTF
TGTGCCAGCAGTTTCAGGGGTAACTATGGCTACACCTTC
>TRBJ1-1|.|TRBV2|.
CASSENAALTEAFF
TGTGCCAGCAGTGAAAATGCGGCCCTCACTGAAGCTTTCTTT
>TRBJ2-1|.|TRBV5-4|TRBD2
CASSLVATSGRNEQFF
TGTGCCAGCAGCTTGGTGGCGACTAGCGGGAGGAATGAGCAGTTCTTC
>TRBJ2-1|.|TRBV7-9|.
CASTFSLDEQFF
TGTGCCAGCACCTTTAGCTTGGATGAGCAGTTCTTC
>TRBJ2-7|.|TRBV18|.
CASSRDYEQYF
TGTGCCAGCTCACGGGACTACGAGCAGTACTTC